The 23 T cell receptor beta chains in this list originate from one sample, sequenced in a study of T cell changes during pregnancy in multiple sclerosis. Measured with immunoSEQ multiplex PCR; TCRdb has only the in-frame clones, and not every one. The sample consists of about 25,000 clones, around nine tenths of them appearing once. The sample here was CD8+ T cells from peripheral blood mononuclear cells, taken in the first trimester of pregnancy. All receptors derive from a female donor in good health, enrolled as a control in a pregnancy study.

The J gene is TRBJ2-3, the V gene TRBV27; the D is unclear. CDR1 is MNHEY and CDR2 is SMNVEV in the germline V gene (reference sequence). This CDR3 spans 14 amino acids. V gave up 3 bases and J gave up 4 bases, with 11 bases separating them. The CDR3 is CASSLGAAADTQYF. The CDR3 coding sequence is TGTGCCAGCAGTTTGGGCGCAGCCGCAGATACGCAGTATTTT.

This chain joins TRBV10-2 and TRBJ1-2, with D hard to call. CDR1 and CDR2 from the germline V gene are WSHSY and SAAADI. The ends were cut back, 3 bases at V and 5 bases at J, with 10 bases in the middle. This CDR3 is built from 13 residues. The DNA for the CDR3 is TGCGCCAGCAGTGACCCCCCGGGGTATGGCTACACCTTC. This sequence encodes CASSDPPGYGYTF.

The rearrangement joins TRBV4-1 to TRBJ1-1; D may be TRBD1 (6 bases). CDR1 and CDR2 from the germline V gene are MGHRA and YSYEKL. This CDR3 has 16 amino acids. The germline V and J ends were trimmed by 3 bases and 3 bases, with 17 bases remaining between them. In DNA, the CDR3 is TGCGCCAGCAGCCAGGAACGAGGGGGTCGAGACACTGAAGCTTTCTTT. This sequence encodes CASSQERGGRDTEAFF.

The chain joins TRBV5-6 to TRBJ2-1; D perhaps matches TRBD2 (6 bases). This CDR3 is built from 15 residues. Looked up from germline, CDR1 is SGHDT and CDR2 is YYEEEE. V was trimmed by 4 bases and J by 4 bases, leaving 15 bases between them. DNA for the CDR3: TGTGCCAGCAGCCCCTCGCGGGACGCATACAATGAGCAGTTCTTC. It codes for CASSPSRDAYNEQFF. The full variable domain, completed using reference TRBV5-6 and TRBJ2-1, is DAGVTQSPTHLIKTRGQQVTLRCSPKSGHDTVSWYQQALGQGPQFIFQYYEEEERQRGNFPDRFSGHQFPNYSSELNVNALLLGDSALYLCASSPSRDAYNEQFFGPGTRLTVL.

In its sample, this clone ranks as medium-sized. The V and J genes are TRBV6-4 and TRBJ2-1; 9 bases align to TRBD2. This CDR3 spans 15 amino acids. The J segment lost 8 bases and the V segment lost 0 bases, leaving 5 bases of the junction unmatched. Germline loops: CDR1 MRHNA, CDR2 SNTAGT. The CDR3 bases are TGTGCCAGCAGTGACTCTCGCGGGGGGGCCGATGAGCAGTTCTTC. Translating gives CASSDSRGGADEQFF.

V is TRBV6-5 and J is TRBJ2-7; D perhaps matches TRBD2 (5 bases). The germline V gene encodes CDR1 MNHEY and CDR2 SVGAGI. The V end lost 0 bases, the J end lost 7 bases, and 13 bases lay between the germline ends. There are 14 residues in the CDR3. The CDR3 is CASSYSTGSGEQYF. The DNA for the CDR3 is TGTGCCAGCAGTTACTCGACCGGGTCGGGGGAGCAGTACTTC.

The table lists this clone with a few counts. The CDR3 region is CASSGSDSHRTQHF. CDR3 in DNA: TGTGCCAGCAGTGGAAGTGACAGCCATCGGACCCAGCATTTT. The chain employs TRBV28 and TRBJ1-5, with a possible D match to TRBD1 (5 bases). Germline-derived CDR1 and CDR2 are MDHEN and SYDVKM. Trimming took off 5 bases at V and 11 bases at J, with 19 bases between the two ends. This CDR3 has 14 residues.

This clone has a handful of counts. The genes are TRBV7-9 and TRBJ2-1, with TRBD2 identical over 10 bases. The J segment lost 7 bases and the V segment lost 2 bases, leaving 8 bases of the junction unmatched. Germline CDR1 and CDR2: SEHNR and FQNEAQ (reference sequence). The CDR3 is 16 amino acids. CDR3: CASSLFESSGGNEQFF. The CDR3 bases are TGTGCCAGCAGCTTATTTGAGTCTAGCGGGGGTAATGAGCAGTTCTTC.

This chain connects TRBV9 to TRBJ2-7, with 8 bases matching TRBD2. Germline V gene sequence: CDR1 SGDLS, CDR2 YYNGEE. Trimming removed 0 bases from V and 1 base from J; junction bases left unmatched: 3. The CDR3 sequence is 15 residues long. CDR3 protein: CASSVDVAGSYEQYF. The CDR3 DNA sequence: TGTGCCAGCAGCGTAGACGTAGCGGGGTCCTACGAGCAGTACTTC.

Many counts were recorded for this clone. The chain carries TRBV6-4 and TRBJ2-3, with D possibly matching TRBD2 (7 bases). This CDR3 is built from 14 residues. Germline CDR1 reads MRHNA; CDR2 reads SNTAGT. V lost 2 bases to trimming and J lost 2 bases, with 8 bases between them. The CDR3 loop is CASSDGGATDTQYF. The CDR3 nucleotides are TGTGCCAGCAGTGACGGGGGGGCCACAGATACGCAGTATTTT.

The CDR3 loop is CASSLNSDRPYEQYF. CDR3 DNA sequence: TGCGCCAGCAGTCTAAATTCGGACAGGCCCTACGAGCAGTACTTC. This chain links TRBV4-1 with TRBJ2-7, with 7 bases lining up with TRBD1. Trimming removed 6 bases from V and 2 bases from J; junction bases left unmatched: 10. CDR1 MGHRA and CDR2 YSYEKL come from the germline V gene. This CDR3 comprises 15 residues.

DNA of the CDR3: TGCGCCAGCACCCCCGCCGGCGGGGGAACCTACAATGAGCAGTTCTTC. Translation: CASTPAGGGTYNEQFF. The rearrangement links TRBV4-1 to TRBJ2-1; 7 bases match TRBD2. This CDR3 contains 16 residues. V lost 7 bases and J lost 2; bases outside the gene matches: 11. Germline V gene lookup returns CDR1 MGHRA and CDR2 YSYEKL.

The V call is TRBV30, the J call TRBJ2-2; D call uncertain. Per the germline V gene, CDR1 is GTSNPN and CDR2 is SVGIG (reference sequence). Trimming left V 3 bases short and J 3 bases short, with 8 bases between. The CDR3 runs to 13 residues. In nucleotides, the CDR3 is TGTGCCTGGAGGAGCGATCACACCGGGGAGCTGTTTTTT. Protein: CAWRSDHTGELFF.

This clone occurred once. This chain links TRBV27 with TRBJ1-2; 7 nucleotides agree with TRBD1. Germline CDR1 reads MNHEY; CDR2 reads SMNVEV (reference sequence). The CDR3 sequence is 13 residues long. The junction had 11 bases not matched to a gene; V was cut back by 6 bases and J by 10 bases. This chain's CDR3 is CASSSGQTIVYTF. The CDR3 DNA reads as TGTGCCAGCAGCTCGGGACAGACGATAGTCTACACCTTC.

The CDR3 is CASSLVGWRDLQETQYF. CDR3 nucleotide sequence: TGTGCCAGCAGCTTAGTCGGGTGGCGGGACTTACAAGAGACCCAGTACTTC. This chain uses TRBV7-9 with TRBJ2-5; D possibly corresponds to TRBD2 (6 bases). The CDR3 has 17 residues. CDR1 and CDR2 (germline): SEHNR, FQNEAQ (reference sequence). Trimming shortened V by 1 base and J by 2 bases, and 17 bases separated the two germline ends.

The CDR3 here is CASSLGDRGPNYGYTF. The CDR3 bases are TGTGCCAGCAGTTTGGGCGATAGAGGGCCCAACTATGGCTACACCTTC. V and J are TRBV27 and TRBJ1-2; D remains unclear. The CDR3 sequence is 16 residues long. Trimming left V 3 bases short and J 2 bases short, with 16 bases between. Germline V lookup: CDR1 MNHEY, CDR2 SMNVEV (reference sequence).

This clone was detected a few times. The chain joins TRBV6-5 to TRBJ1-2; D might be TRBD1 (6 bases). The CDR3 loop spans 12 amino acids. Trimming took off 6 bases at V and 7 bases at J, with 12 bases between the two ends. Germline CDR1 and CDR2: MNHEY and SVGAGI. The CDR3 loop reads CASRAGVAGYTF. The CDR3 nucleotides read TGTGCCAGCAGAGCAGGGGTGGCTGGCTACACCTTC.

This clone appeared once. The V gene is TRBV19, the J gene TRBJ1-5, with D perhaps TRBD1 (6 bases). Germline V gives CDR1 LNHDA, CDR2 SQIVND (reference sequence). V lost 3 bases to trimming and J lost 6 bases, with 9 bases between them. The CDR3 runs to 13 residues. CDR3 DNA sequence: TGTGCCAGTAGTATTCTAGGGGGTCAGCCCCAGCATTTT. Amino acid sequence: CASSILGGQPQHF.

This clone was recorded once. The V call is TRBV4-2, the J call TRBJ2-5; 10 bases align to TRBD2. With 2 bases clipped from V and 1 base from J, the junction kept 1 base outside the gene matches. The CDR3 spans 15 residues. Germline V gene sequence: CDR1 LGHNA, CDR2 YNFKEQ. Written as DNA, the CDR3 is TGTGCCAGCAGCCAACAGCGGGGGGGCCAAGAGACCCAGTACTTC. Amino acids: CASSQQRGGQETQYF.

The chain combines TRBV19 with TRBJ2-3; D is unclear. CDR3 length equals 16 residues. The V and J ends lost 3 bases and 0 bases respectively, with 13 bases between them. The germline gives CDR1 LNHDA, CDR2 SQIVND (reference sequence). CDR3 nucleotides: TGTGCCAGTAGTATTTCCAGGTACCCTAGCACAGATACGCAGTATTTT. The encoded protein is CASSISRYPSTDTQYF.

This clone was counted only a few times. The chain carries TRBV19 and TRBJ2-2; 7 positions match TRBD1. The length of the CDR3 is 15 residues. With 3 bases clipped from V and 2 bases from J, the junction kept 3 bases outside the gene matches. Germline V gives CDR1 LNHDA, CDR2 SQIVND (reference sequence). The CDR3: CASSMGTDNTGELFF. Written as DNA, the CDR3 is TGTGCCAGTAGTATGGGGACAGATAACACCGGGGAGCTGTTTTTT.

The chain employs TRBV4-1 and TRBJ1-5; D is possibly TRBD1 (5 bases). Germline CDR1 MGHRA, CDR2 YSYEKL. Trimming took off 0 bases at V and 4 bases at J, with 10 bases between the two ends. The CDR3 is made up of 15 amino acids. The DNA of the CDR3 is TGCGCCAGCAGCCAAGATCGGACACCAAATCAGCCCCAGCATTTT. This codes for CASSQDRTPNQPQHF.

This clone was recorded only once. This chain links TRBV7-8 with TRBJ1-2, with 8 bases that match TRBD1. The CDR3 extends over 15 amino acids. Looked up from germline, CDR1 is SGHVS and CDR2 is FQNEAQ. Trimming took 8 bases from V and 3 from J; bases not matched to a gene: 11. The CDR3 DNA follows: TGTGCCAGCGGGGAAATCAGGGGGCCCTACTATGGCTACACCTTC. Its translation: CASGEIRGPYYGYTF. The full variable domain, its missing parts supplied by reference TRBV7-8 and TRBJ1-2, is GAGVSQSPRYKVAKRGQDVALRCDPISGHVSLFWYQQALGQGPEFLTYFQNEAQLDKSGLPSDRFFAERPEGSVSTLKIQRTQQEDSAVYLCASGEIRGPYYGYTFGSGTRLTVV.